This T cell receptor (beta chain) was captured by sequencing in a study of blood T cells in healthy people across ages. Study findings and constraints: Naive CD4+ cells and diversity were both higher in long-lived donors than in aged donors.

Deletions cut 7 bases from V and 4 bases from J, with 17 bases between. Germline assignment: CDR1 SGHTA and CDR2 FQGNSA. The CDR3 covers 14 residues. This clonotype was seen ten or more times. What it recognizes is unknown. A second PCR of roughly 7 to 11 cycles used a sample-barcoded 5' primer and a J-beta primer mix. TCRdb processed the 5' RACE reads anew with MiXCR; each CDR3 protein has one entry. Among 800,000 to 950,000 distinct CDR3 sequences listed, approximately 32% were seen once. In addition, the sample was reused for a study of T cells of mothers and their children. From that report: All extracted RNA went into cDNA synthesis, approximately 1.4 ug per 15 ul. Sequencing got over 10 million TCR beta CDR3 reads from each mother and a few million from each child.

The chain recombines TRBV7-2 with TRBJ2-7; D possibly uses TRBD1 or TRBD2 (5 bases each). This TCR was sampled from a woman aged 40 to 55 in good health. What was sequenced was blood. The DNA for the CDR3 is TGTGCCAGCAACAACCGGGACGAAAGTTACGAGCAGTACTTC. This translates into CASNNRDESYEQYF. The full variable domain, completed using reference TRBV7-2 and TRBJ2-7, is GAGVSQSPSNKVTEKGKDVELRCDPISGHTALYWYRQSLGQGLEFLIYFQGNSAPDKSGLPSDRFSAERTGGSVSTLTIQRTQQEDSAVYLCASNNRDESYEQYFGPGTRLTVT.